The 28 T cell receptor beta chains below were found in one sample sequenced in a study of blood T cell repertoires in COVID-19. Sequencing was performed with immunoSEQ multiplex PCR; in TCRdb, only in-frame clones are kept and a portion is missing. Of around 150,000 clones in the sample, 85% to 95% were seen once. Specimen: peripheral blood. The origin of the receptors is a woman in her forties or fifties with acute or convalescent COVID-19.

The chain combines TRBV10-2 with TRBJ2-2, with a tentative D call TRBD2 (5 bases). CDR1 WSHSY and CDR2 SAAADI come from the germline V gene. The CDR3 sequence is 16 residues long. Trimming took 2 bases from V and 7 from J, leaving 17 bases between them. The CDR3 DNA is TGCGCCAGCAGTGAGGAATTGACTTACGAGGGCGGGGAGCTGTTTTTT. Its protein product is CASSEELTYEGGELFF.

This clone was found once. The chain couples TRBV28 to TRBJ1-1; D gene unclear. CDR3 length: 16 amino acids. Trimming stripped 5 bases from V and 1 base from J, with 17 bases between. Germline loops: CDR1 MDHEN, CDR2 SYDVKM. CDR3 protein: CASSPWPRHQNTEAFF. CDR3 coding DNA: TGTGCCAGCAGTCCCTGGCCCAGGCACCAGAACACTGAAGCTTTCTTT. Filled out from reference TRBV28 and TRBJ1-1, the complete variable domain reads DVKVTQSSRYLVKRTGEKVFLECVQDMDHENMFWYRQDPGLGLRLIYFSYDVKMKEKGDIPEGYSVSREKKERFSLILESASTNQTSMYLCASSPWPRHQNTEAFFGQGTRLTVV.

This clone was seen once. CDR3 DNA: TGCGCCAGCAGCGACCTAGGACAGGGGGACTATGGCTACACCTTC. Protein: CASSDLGQGDYGYTF. The genes are TRBV5-1 and TRBJ1-2; 10 bases are shared with TRBD1. The CDR3 spans 15 residues. J was trimmed by 3 bases and V by 4 bases; bases with no gene match: 6. In germline, CDR1 is SGHRS, CDR2 YFSETQ.

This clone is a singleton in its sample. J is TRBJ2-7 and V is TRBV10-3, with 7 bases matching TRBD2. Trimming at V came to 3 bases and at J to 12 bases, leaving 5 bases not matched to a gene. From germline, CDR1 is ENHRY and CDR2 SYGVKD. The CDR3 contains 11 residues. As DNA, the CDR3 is TGTGCCATCAGTGACCGGGAGGTGCGGTACTTC. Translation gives CAISDREVRYF.

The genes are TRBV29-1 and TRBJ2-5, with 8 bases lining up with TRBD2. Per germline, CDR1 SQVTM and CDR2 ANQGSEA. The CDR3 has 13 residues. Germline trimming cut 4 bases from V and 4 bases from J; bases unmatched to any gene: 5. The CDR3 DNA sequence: TGCAGCGTTGGCGGCCGGGGGGGAGAGACCCAGTACTTC. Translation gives CSVGGRGGETQYF.

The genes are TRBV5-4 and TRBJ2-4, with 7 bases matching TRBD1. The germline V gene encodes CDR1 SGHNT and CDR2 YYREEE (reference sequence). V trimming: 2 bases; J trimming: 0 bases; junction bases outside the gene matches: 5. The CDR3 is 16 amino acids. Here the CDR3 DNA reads TGTGCCAGCAGCTTATGGACAGGTGAAGCCAAAAACATTCAGTACTTC. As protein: CASSLWTGEAKNIQYF.

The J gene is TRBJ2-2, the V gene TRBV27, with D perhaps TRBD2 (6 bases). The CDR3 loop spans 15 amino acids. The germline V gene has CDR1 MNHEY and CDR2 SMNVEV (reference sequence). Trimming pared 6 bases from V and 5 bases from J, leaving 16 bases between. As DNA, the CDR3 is TGTGCCAGCAGGTGGAGTGGAGGGAGGACCGGGGAGCTGTTTTTT. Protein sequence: CASRWSGGRTGELFF.

In nucleotides, the CDR3 is TGTGCCAGCAGCCAGCAAGGGACAGGGGGCAATCAGCCCCAGCATTTT. It specifies CASSQQGTGGNQPQHF. This chain connects TRBV6-6 to TRBJ1-5; 10 bases line up with TRBD1. CDR3 length equals 16 residues. The V gene end was trimmed by 6 bases and the J gene end by 2 bases; junction bases not matched to a gene: 7. Germline V lookup: CDR1 MNHNY, CDR2 SVGAGI (reference sequence).

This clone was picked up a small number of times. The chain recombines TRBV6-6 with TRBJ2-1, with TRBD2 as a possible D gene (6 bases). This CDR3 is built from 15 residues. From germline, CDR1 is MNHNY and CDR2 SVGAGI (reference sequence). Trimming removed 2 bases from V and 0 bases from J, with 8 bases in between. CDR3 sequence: CASSYGGSSYNEQFF. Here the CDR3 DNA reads TGTGCCAGCAGTTACGGAGGGAGCTCCTACAATGAGCAGTTCTTC.

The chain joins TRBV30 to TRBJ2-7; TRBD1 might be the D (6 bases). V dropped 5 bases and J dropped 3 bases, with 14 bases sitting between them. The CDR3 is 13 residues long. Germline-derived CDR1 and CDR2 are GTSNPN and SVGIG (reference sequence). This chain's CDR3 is CAWSRDNSYEQYF. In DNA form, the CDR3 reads TGTGCCTGGTCTAGGGACAATAGCTACGAGCAGTACTTC.

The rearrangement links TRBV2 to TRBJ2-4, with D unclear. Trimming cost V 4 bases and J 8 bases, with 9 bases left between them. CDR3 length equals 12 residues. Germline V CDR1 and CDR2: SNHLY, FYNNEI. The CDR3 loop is CASSAVSHIQYF. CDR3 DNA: TGTGCCAGCAGTGCCGTTAGCCACATTCAGTACTTC.

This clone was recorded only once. CDR3 sequence (DNA): TGCAGCGTTGAGGGTCCTATAGAGGATGGCTACACCTTC. Translated: CSVEGPIEDGYTF. The chain has TRBV29-1 and TRBJ1-2; D is undetermined. This CDR3 has 13 residues. Germline V gene sequence: CDR1 SQVTM, CDR2 ANQGSEA. Trimming shortened V by 3 bases and J by 6 bases, and 14 bases separated the two germline ends.

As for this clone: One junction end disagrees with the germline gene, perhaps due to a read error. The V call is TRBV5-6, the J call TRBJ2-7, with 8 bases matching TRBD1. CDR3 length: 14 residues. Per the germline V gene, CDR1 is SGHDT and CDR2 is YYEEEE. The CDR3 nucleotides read TGTGCCAGCAGCTTCCGGGACAGGCCTTACGAGCAGTATTTC. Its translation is CASSFRDRPYEQYF.

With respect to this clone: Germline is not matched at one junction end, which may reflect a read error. The CDR3 loop is CASSDTGVGFF. CDR3 DNA: TGTGCCAGCAGTGATACAGGGGTAGGTTTCTTC. The chain has TRBV6-1 and TRBJ2-7, with 7 bases that match TRBD1. From germline, CDR1 is MNHNS and CDR2 SASEGT. The CDR3 is 11 amino acids.

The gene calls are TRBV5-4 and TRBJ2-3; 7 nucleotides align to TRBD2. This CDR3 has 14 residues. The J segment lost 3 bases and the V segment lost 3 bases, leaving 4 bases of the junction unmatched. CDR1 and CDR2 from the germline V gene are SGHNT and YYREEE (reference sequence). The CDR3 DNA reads TGTGCCAGCAGCTCAGGACTAGTTACAGATACGCAGTATTTT. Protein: CASSSGLVTDTQYF.

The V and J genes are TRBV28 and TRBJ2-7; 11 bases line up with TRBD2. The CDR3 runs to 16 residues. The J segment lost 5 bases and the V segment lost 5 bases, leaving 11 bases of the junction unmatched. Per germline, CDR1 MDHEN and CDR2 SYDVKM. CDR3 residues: CASSQLAGEGSDEQYF. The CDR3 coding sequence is TGTGCCAGCAGTCAACTAGCGGGAGAAGGCAGCGACGAGCAGTACTTC.

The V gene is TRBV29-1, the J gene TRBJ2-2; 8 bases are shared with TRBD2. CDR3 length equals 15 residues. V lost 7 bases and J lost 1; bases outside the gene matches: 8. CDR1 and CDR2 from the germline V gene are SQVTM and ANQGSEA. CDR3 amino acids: CSAGGGTRNTGELFF. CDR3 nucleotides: TGCAGCGCTGGCGGGGGGACACGGAACACCGGGGAGCTGTTTTTT.

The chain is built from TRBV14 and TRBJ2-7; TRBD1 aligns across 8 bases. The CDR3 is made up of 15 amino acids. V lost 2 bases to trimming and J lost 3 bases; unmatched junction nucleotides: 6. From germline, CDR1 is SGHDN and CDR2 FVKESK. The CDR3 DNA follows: TGTGCCAGCAGCCAACAGGGGGCTTGGGTCTACGAGCAGTACTTC. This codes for CASSQQGAWVYEQYF.

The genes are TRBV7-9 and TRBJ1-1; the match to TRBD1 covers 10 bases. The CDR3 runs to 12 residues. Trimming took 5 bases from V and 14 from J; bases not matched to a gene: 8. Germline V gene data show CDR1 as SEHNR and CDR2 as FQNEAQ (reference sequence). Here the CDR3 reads CASSQEGTGEFF. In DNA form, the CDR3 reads TGTGCCAGCAGCCAAGAAGGGACAGGGGAATTCTTT. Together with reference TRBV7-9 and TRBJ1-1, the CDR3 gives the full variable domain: DTGVSQNPRHKITKRGQNVTFRCDPISEHNRLYWYRQTLGQGPEFLTYFQNEAQLEKSRLLSDRFSAERPKGSFSTLEIQRTEQGDSAMYLCASSQEGTGEFFGQGTRLTVV.

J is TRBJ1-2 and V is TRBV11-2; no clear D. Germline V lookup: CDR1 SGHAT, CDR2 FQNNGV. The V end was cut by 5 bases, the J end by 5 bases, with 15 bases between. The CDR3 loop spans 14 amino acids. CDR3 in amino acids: CASSPKLAEYGYTF. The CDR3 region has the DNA TGTGCCAGCAGCCCCAAGCTGGCGGAATATGGCTACACCTTC.

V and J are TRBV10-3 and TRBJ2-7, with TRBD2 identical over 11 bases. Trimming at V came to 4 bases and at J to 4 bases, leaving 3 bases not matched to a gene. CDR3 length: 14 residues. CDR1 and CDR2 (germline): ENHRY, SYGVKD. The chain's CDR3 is CAISVAGGSYEQYF. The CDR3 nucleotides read TGTGCCATCAGTGTAGCGGGGGGGTCGTACGAGCAGTACTTC.

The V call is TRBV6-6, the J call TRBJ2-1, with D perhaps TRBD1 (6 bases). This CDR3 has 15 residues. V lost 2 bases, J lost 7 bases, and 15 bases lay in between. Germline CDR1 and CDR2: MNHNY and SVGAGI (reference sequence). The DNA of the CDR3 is TGTGCCAGCAGTTACCCTTCACAGGGAAGGAATGAGCAGTTCTTC. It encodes CASSYPSQGRNEQFF.

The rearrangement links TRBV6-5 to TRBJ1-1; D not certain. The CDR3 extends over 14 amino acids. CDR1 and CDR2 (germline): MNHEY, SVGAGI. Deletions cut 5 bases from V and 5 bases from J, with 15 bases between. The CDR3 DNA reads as TGTGCCAGCAGTCTGGAGGAGTTTCTTACTGAAGCTTTCTTT. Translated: CASSLEEFLTEAFF.

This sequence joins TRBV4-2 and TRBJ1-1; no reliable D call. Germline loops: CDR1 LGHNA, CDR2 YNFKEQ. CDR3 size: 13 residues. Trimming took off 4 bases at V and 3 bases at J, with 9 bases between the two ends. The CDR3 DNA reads TGTGCCAGCAGCCGAAGCACAGACACTGAAGCTTTCTTT. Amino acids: CASSRSTDTEAFF.

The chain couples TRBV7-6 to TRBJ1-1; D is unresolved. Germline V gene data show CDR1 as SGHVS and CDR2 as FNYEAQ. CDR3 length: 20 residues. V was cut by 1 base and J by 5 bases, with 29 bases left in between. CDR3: CASSLEGLRQPLRMITEAFF. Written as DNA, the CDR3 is TGTGCCAGCAGCTTAGAAGGCCTCCGGCAGCCATTGCGGATGATTACTGAAGCTTTCTTT. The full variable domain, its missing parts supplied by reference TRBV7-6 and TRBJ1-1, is GAGVSQSPRYKVTKRGQDVALRCDPISGHVSLYWYRQALGQGPEFLTYFNYEAQQDKSGLPNDRFSAERPEGSISTLTIQRTEQRDSAMYRCASSLEGLRQPLRMITEAFFGQGTRLTVV.

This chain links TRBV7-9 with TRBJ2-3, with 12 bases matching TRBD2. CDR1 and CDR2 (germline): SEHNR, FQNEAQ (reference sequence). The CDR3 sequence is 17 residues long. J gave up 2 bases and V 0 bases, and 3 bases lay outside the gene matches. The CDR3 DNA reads TGTGCCAGCAGCTTAGCTAGGACTAGCGGGGACACAGATACGCAGTATTTT. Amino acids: CASSLARTSGDTDTQYF.

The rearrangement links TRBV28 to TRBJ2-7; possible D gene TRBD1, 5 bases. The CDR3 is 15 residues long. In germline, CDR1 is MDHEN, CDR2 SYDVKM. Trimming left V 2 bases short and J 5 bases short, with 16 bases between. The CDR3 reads CASSLKTGPEDEQYF. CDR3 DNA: TGTGCCAGCAGTTTAAAAACAGGTCCCGAAGACGAGCAGTACTTC.

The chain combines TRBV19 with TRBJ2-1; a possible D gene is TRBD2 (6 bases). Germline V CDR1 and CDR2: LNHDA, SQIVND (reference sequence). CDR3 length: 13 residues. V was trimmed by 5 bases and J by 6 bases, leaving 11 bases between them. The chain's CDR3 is CASSPRDFNEQFF. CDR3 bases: TGTGCCAGTAGTCCGCGGGATTTCAATGAGCAGTTCTTC. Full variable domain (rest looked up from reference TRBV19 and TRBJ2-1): DGGITQSPKYLFRKEGQNVTLSCEQNLNHDAMYWYRQDPGQGLRLIYYSQIVNDFQKGDIAEGYSVSREKKESFPLTVTSAQKNPTAFYLCASSPRDFNEQFFGPGTRLTVL.